The rows below give T cell receptor beta chains drawn from one sample of a study of blood T cells in healthy people across ages. MiXCR, applied by TCRdb to the 5' RACE reads, yields one record per CDR3 protein. The table shows 630,000 or so distinct CDR3 sequences, with about 30% occurring only once. Material for sequencing was blood. Receptors were obtained from a woman older than 75 in good health. CDR3s include the opening cysteine and the closing phenylalanine or tryptophan. The D gene is left open where the match is weak. Size values are once, few and many counts, or a class for expanded clones, and some rows have none.

clone_size: -
d_call: TRBD2
j_call: TRBJ2-7
v_call: TRBV28
cdr3_nt: TGTGCCAGCAGCGGAGCGGGAGGAAACTCCTACGAGCAGTACTTC
cdr3_aa: CASSGAGGNSYEQYF

clone_size: -
d_call: -
j_call: TRBJ2-7
v_call: TRBV12-3/TRBV12-4
cdr3_nt: TGTGCCAGCAGTTTCCTTCAAGGGGTCGAGCAGTACTTC
cdr3_aa: CASSFLQGVEQYF

clone_size: many
d_call: -
j_call: TRBJ1-2
v_call: TRBV5-1
cdr3_nt: TGCGCCAGCAGTGGAGGGGGGACTGCTAACTATGGCTACACCTTC
cdr3_aa: CASSGGGTANYGYTF

clone_size: -
d_call: -
j_call: TRBJ2-6
v_call: TRBV27
cdr3_nt: TGTGCCAGCAGTTTTAGTAGCTCTGGGGCCAACGTCCTGACTTTC
cdr3_aa: CASSFSSSGANVLTF

clone_size: few
d_call: -
j_call: TRBJ2-7
v_call: TRBV20-1
cdr3_nt: TGCAGTGCTAGAGATCCCCGAGGGCCAGAGCAGTACTTC
cdr3_aa: CSARDPRGPEQYF

clone_size: many
d_call: -
j_call: TRBJ1-2
v_call: TRBV7-2
cdr3_nt: TGTGCCAGCAGCTTAGGGCTGGGTCGAGATGGCTACACCTTC
cdr3_aa: CASSLGLGRDGYTF

clone_size: many
d_call: -
j_call: TRBJ2-5
v_call: TRBV7-3
cdr3_nt: TGTGCCAGCAGCGTAACGTGGTACGAGACCCAGTACTTC
cdr3_aa: CASSVTWYETQYF

clone_size: many
d_call: -
j_call: TRBJ2-5
v_call: TRBV5-1
cdr3_nt: TGCGCCAGCAGCTTGGTAGGCTCCGCCAGGGGTCAAGAGACCCAGTACTTC
cdr3_aa: CASSLVGSARGQETQYF

clone_size: -
d_call: -
j_call: TRBJ2-7
v_call: TRBV10-1
cdr3_nt: TGCGCCACACGGCCGGGATCCTCCTACGAGCAGTACTTC
cdr3_aa: CATRPGSSYEQYF

clone_size: few
d_call: -
j_call: TRBJ1-1
v_call: TRBV29-1
cdr3_nt: TGCAGCGTTGAAGATGTCACTGAAGCTTTCTTT
cdr3_aa: CSVEDVTEAFF

clone_size: -
d_call: TRBD1
j_call: TRBJ2-1
v_call: TRBV19
cdr3_nt: TGTGCCAGTAGTGTTGACAGGGGGTTCTCCAATGAGCAGTTCTTC
cdr3_aa: CASSVDRGFSNEQFF

clone_size: few
d_call: -
j_call: TRBJ1-1
v_call: TRBV18
cdr3_nt: TGTGCCAGCTCAGCCAGACAGAGCCAACGAACTGAAGCTTTCTTT
cdr3_aa: CASSARQSQRTEAFF

clone_size: -
d_call: -
j_call: TRBJ1-1
v_call: TRBV6-1
cdr3_nt: TGTGCCAGCAGTGAAGCGCTCGGGTATCGGCTTGAAGCTTTCTTT
cdr3_aa: CASSEALGYRLEAFF

clone_size: many
d_call: -
j_call: TRBJ1-6
v_call: TRBV5-1
cdr3_nt: TGCGCCAGCAGCTTGGCCGTCGAGCACTCACCCCTCCACTTT
cdr3_aa: CASSLAVEHSPLHF

clone_size: -
d_call: TRBD2
j_call: TRBJ2-2
v_call: TRBV7-9
cdr3_nt: TGTGCCAGCAGCTTTCTTGGGGAGCGGGAGGTGCGACACACCGGGGAGCTGTTTTTT
cdr3_aa: CASSFLGEREVRHTGELFF

clone_size: many
d_call: -
j_call: TRBJ1-1
v_call: TRBV14
cdr3_nt: TGTGCCAGCAGCGAGAGAAGGGGGAATGCCTTCATGAACACTGAAGCTTTCTTT
cdr3_aa: CASSERRGNAFMNTEAFF

clone_size: few
d_call: TRBD1
j_call: TRBJ2-7
v_call: TRBV28
cdr3_nt: TGTGCCTCAGGACAGGGGGGGACCTACGAGCAGTACTTC
cdr3_aa: CASGQGGTYEQYF

clone_size: many
d_call: TRBD1
j_call: TRBJ2-5
v_call: TRBV11-3
cdr3_nt: TGTGCCAGCAGCCCGGGACAGGGGGTGGGGCAAGAGACCCAGTACTTC
cdr3_aa: CASSPGQGVGQETQYF

clone_size: few
d_call: -
j_call: TRBJ2-1
v_call: TRBV11-2
cdr3_nt: TGTGCCAGCAGCTTAGACGGGATTGAGCAGTTCTTC
cdr3_aa: CASSLDGIEQFF

clone_size: -
d_call: -
j_call: TRBJ1-1
v_call: TRBV20-1
cdr3_nt: TGCAGTGCTAGACCTAGAAACAGGGTTTATACTGAAGCTTTCTTT
cdr3_aa: CSARPRNRVYTEAFF

clone_size: many
d_call: -
j_call: TRBJ1-4
v_call: TRBV12-3/TRBV12-4
cdr3_nt: TGTGCCAGCAGTTTAAGGGGGTATAATGAAAAACTGTTTTTT
cdr3_aa: CASSLRGYNEKLFF

clone_size: many
d_call: -
j_call: TRBJ1-2
v_call: TRBV28
cdr3_nt: TGTGCCAGCAGTTCCAGGGAGGGCTACACCTTC
cdr3_aa: CASSSREGYTF

clone_size: many
d_call: TRBD2
j_call: TRBJ2-3
v_call: TRBV20-1
cdr3_nt: TGCAGTGCTGTTAGCGGGGACACAGATACGCAGTATTTT
cdr3_aa: CSAVSGDTDTQYF

clone_size: few
d_call: TRBD1
j_call: TRBJ1-1
v_call: TRBV19
cdr3_nt: TGTGCCAGTAGTAAGAAACTCCAGGGGGCTGAAGCTTTCTTT
cdr3_aa: CASSKKLQGAEAFF

clone_size: few
d_call: TRBD1
j_call: TRBJ1-4
v_call: TRBV6-1
cdr3_nt: TGTGCCAGCAGCACCAGGGGGATTGAAAAACTGTTTTTT
cdr3_aa: CASSTRGIEKLFF

clone_size: -
d_call: -
j_call: TRBJ2-7
v_call: TRBV18
cdr3_nt: TGTGCCAGCTCACTCATGTACGAGCAGTACTTC
cdr3_aa: CASSLMYEQYF

clone_size: many
d_call: TRBD2
j_call: TRBJ2-3
v_call: TRBV4-1
cdr3_nt: TGCGCCAGCAGAGACCACCGGAAAGCGGGGGGCGGCACAGATACGCAGTATTTT
cdr3_aa: CASRDHRKAGGGTDTQYF

clone_size: -
d_call: -
j_call: TRBJ1-4
v_call: TRBV7-9
cdr3_nt: TGTGCCAGCAGCTTAGACGGGGGCTCAAATGAAAAACTGTTTTTT
cdr3_aa: CASSLDGGSNEKLFF

clone_size: many
d_call: TRBD2
j_call: TRBJ2-5
v_call: TRBV5-1
cdr3_nt: TGCGCCAGCAGCTTGGCCGCCCTAGCGGGCCAAGAGACCCAGTACTTC
cdr3_aa: CASSLAALAGQETQYF

clone_size: many
d_call: -
j_call: TRBJ1-1
v_call: TRBV5-1
cdr3_nt: TGCGCCAGCAGCCGGGGCGACGGAGACACTGAAGCTTTCTTT
cdr3_aa: CASSRGDGDTEAFF

clone_size: many
d_call: TRBD1
j_call: TRBJ2-1
v_call: TRBV7-2
cdr3_nt: TGTGCCAGCAGCTTAGTGGGGACAGAAGACAATGAGCAGTTCTTC
cdr3_aa: CASSLVGTEDNEQFF

clone_size: -
d_call: -
j_call: TRBJ1-2
v_call: TRBV30
cdr3_nt: TGTGCCTGGAGGGGGAGGGCCCCCGACTATGGCTACACCTTC
cdr3_aa: CAWRGRAPDYGYTF

clone_size: few
d_call: -
j_call: TRBJ1-1
v_call: TRBV2
cdr3_nt: TGTGCCAGCAGGGCAGACATTCTGAACACTGAAGCTTTCTTT
cdr3_aa: CASRADILNTEAFF